This T cell receptor (beta chain) was profiled in a study of Graves' ophthalmopathy and Graves' hyperthyroidism. This clonotype was found many times. Looked up from germline, CDR1 is MNHEY and CDR2 is SMNVEV (reference sequence). The CDR3 runs 14 residues. Trimming stripped 2 bases from V and 3 bases from J, with 10 bases between. The authors amplified TCR beta CDR3 regions, and they did so from RNA transcripts for repertoire sequencing. The authors performed first-round RT-PCR with HTBI primers and then a second-round multiplex PCR. One entry per CDR3 protein, called by TCRdb with MiXCR from the multiplex PCR reads. This table has about 500,000 distinct CDR3 sequences, around 15% appearing once.

The specimen sequenced was blood. The V call is TRBV27, the J call TRBJ1-1; no firm D call. The sequence was obtained from a woman aged 30 to 39 with Graves' ophthalmopathy. The CDR3 DNA is TGTGCCAGCAGTTTAGTATCTGGGTACACTGAAGCTTTCTTT. Amino acid sequence: CASSLVSGYTEAFF.